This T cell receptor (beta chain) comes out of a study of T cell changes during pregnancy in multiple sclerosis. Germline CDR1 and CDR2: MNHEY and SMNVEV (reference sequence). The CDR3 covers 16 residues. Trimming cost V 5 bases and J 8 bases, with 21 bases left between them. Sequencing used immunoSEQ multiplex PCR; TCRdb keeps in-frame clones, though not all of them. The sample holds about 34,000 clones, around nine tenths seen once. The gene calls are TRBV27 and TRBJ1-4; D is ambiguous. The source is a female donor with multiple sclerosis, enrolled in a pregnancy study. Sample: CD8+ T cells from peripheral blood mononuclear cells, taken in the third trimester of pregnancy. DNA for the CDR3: TGTGCCAGCAGTCAATGGGGTATTATAGGAGGGGAAAAACTGTTTTTT. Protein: CASSQWGIIGGEKLFF. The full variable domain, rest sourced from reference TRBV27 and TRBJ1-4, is EAQVTQNPRYLITVTGKKLTVTCSQNMNHEYMSWYRQDPGLGLRQIYYSMNVEVTDKGDVPEGYKVSRKEKRNFPLILESPSPNQTSLYFCASSQWGIIGGEKLFFGSGTQLSVL.